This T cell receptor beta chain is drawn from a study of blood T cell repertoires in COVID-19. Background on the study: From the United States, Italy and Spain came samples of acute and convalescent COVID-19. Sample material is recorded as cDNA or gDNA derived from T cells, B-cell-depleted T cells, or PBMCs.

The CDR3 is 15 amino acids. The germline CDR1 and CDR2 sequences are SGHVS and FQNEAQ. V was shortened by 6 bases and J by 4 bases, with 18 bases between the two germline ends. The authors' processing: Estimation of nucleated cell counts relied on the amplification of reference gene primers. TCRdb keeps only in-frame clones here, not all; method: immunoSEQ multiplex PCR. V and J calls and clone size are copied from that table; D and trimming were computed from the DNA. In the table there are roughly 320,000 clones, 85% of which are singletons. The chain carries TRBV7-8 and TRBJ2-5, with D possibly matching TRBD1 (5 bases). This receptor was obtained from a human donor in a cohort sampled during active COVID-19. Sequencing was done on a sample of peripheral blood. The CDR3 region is CASRPTRSGIETQYF. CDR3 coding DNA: TGTGCCAGCAGGCCAACACGGTCAGGGATAGAGACCCAGTACTTC. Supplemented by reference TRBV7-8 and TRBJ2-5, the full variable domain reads GAGVSQSPRYKVAKRGQDVALRCDPISGHVSLFWYQQALGQGPEFLTYFQNEAQLDKSGLPSDRFFAERPEGSVSTLKIQRTQQEDSAVYLCASRPTRSGIETQYFGPGTRLLVL.